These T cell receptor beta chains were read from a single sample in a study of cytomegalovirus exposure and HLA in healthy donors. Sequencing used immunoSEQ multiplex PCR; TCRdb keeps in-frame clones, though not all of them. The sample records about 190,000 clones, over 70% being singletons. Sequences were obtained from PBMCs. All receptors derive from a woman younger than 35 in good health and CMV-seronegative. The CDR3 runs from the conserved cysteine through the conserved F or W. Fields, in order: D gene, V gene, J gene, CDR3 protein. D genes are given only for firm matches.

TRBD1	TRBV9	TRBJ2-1	CASSVVGQGAANEQFF
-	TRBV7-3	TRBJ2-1	CASSYTASGYNEQFF
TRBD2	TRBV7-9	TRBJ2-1	CASSTGTSGRREQFF
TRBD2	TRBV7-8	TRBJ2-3	CASSSGPSGGANTQYF
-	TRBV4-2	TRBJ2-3	CASSLTASESTDTQYF
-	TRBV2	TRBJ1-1	CASRIELNTEAFF
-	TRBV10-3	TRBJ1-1	CAISESSTARSPEAFF
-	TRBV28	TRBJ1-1	CASSLRMTGDEAFF
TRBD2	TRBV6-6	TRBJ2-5	CASSYGGGETQYF
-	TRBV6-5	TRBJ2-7	CASSRGINEQYF
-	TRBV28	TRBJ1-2	CASTPLRGAFYGYTF
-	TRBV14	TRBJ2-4	CASSQAGRSSIQYF
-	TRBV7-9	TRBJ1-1	CASSLFKGRNTEAFF
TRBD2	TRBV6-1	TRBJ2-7	CASSESGGGYEQYF
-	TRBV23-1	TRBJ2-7	CASSRALRRPQYF
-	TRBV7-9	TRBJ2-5	CATKYRDKETQYF
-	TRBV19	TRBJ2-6	CASSITESGANVLTF
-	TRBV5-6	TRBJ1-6	CASSRARANSPLHF